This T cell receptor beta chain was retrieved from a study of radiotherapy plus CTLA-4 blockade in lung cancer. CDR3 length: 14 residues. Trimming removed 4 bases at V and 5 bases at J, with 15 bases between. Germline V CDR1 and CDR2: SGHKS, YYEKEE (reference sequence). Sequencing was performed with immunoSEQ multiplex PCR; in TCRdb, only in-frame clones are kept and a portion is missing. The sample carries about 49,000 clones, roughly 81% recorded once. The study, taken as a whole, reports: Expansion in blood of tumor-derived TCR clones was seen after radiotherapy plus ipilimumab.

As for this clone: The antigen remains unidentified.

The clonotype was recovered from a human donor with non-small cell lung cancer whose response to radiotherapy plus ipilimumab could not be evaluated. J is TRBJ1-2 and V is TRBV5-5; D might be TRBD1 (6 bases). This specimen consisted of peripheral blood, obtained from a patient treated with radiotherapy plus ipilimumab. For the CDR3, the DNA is TGTGCCAGCAGCCCACGAACAGGGCAATATGGCTACACCTTC. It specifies CASSPRTGQYGYTF.